Below are 11 T cell receptor beta chains sequenced from a single sample in a study of blood T cell repertoires in COVID-19. Measured with immunoSEQ multiplex PCR; TCRdb has only the in-frame clones, and not every one. The sample carries around 250,000 clones, 91% recorded once. The sequencing sample was made of PBMCs or T cells enriched from blood (not recorded which). These TCRs come from a man aged 40-49 years who had been exposed to COVID-19.

The gene calls are TRBV6-5 and TRBJ2-1, with a tentative D call TRBD1 (6 bases). Trimming took off 5 bases at V and 9 bases at J, with 14 bases between the two ends. Germline V CDR1 and CDR2: MNHEY, SVGAGI. This CDR3 contains 13 residues. The CDR3 bases are TGTGCCAGCAGTCCGTTAGGACAGTTTGAGCAGTTCTTC. Its translation is CASSPLGQFEQFF.

The chain uses TRBV10-3 and TRBJ2-2, with D maybe TRBD1 (5 bases). Germline V CDR1 and CDR2: ENHRY, SYGVKD. This CDR3 region has 14 residues. V was clipped by 0 bases and J by 5 bases, with 7 bases between them. CDR3 coding DNA: TGTGCCATCAGTGAGTCCGACAGTACCGGGGAGCTGTTTTTT. Its translation: CAISESDSTGELFF.

The CDR3 DNA follows: TGCGCCAGCAGCTTGGTCCAGGGGGCCAATTCACCCCTCCACTTT. Encoded protein: CASSLVQGANSPLHF. V and J are TRBV5-1 and TRBJ1-6; 8 nucleotides agree with TRBD1. The CDR3 contains 15 residues. CDR1 SGHRS and CDR2 YFSETQ come from the germline V gene. V dropped 0 bases and J dropped 7; count of bases not matched to a gene: 3.

The chain uses TRBV27 and TRBJ2-7; no reliable D call. This CDR3 comprises 11 residues. Trimming cost V 3 bases and J 7 bases, with 7 bases left between them. In germline, CDR1 is MNHEY, CDR2 SMNVEV (reference sequence). CDR3 nucleotides: TGTGCCAGCAGTTTCGGGTGGGAGCAGTACTTC. This gives the protein CASSFGWEQYF.

This chain uses TRBV18 with TRBJ1-1; 8 nucleotides line up with TRBD1. Germline assignment: CDR1 KGHSH and CDR2 LQKENI. This CDR3 spans 13 amino acids. V was clipped by 3 bases and J by 7 bases; unmatched bases: 4. The CDR3 protein is CASSPDRVNEAFF. In nucleotides, the CDR3 is TGTGCCAGCTCACCGGACAGGGTTAATGAAGCTTTCTTT. The complete variable domain, with remaining parts taken from reference TRBV18 and TRBJ1-1, reads NAGVMQNPRHLVRRRGQEARLRCSPMKGHSHVYWYRQLPEEGLKFMVYLQKENIIDESGMPKERFSAEFPKEGPSILRIQQVVRGDSAAYFCASSPDRVNEAFFGQGTRLTVV.

The chain couples TRBV5-6 to TRBJ1-3; D unclear. Per germline, CDR1 SGHDT and CDR2 YYEEEE. The V gene lost 0 bases and the J gene lost 2 bases, with 6 bases spanning the gap. The CDR3 runs to 14 residues. The chain's CDR3 is CASSLGGAGNTIYF. CDR3 sequence (DNA): TGTGCCAGCAGCTTGGGCGGGGCTGGAAACACCATATATTTT.

V gene TRBV28 combines with J gene TRBJ2-2, with D possibly being TRBD2 (5 bases). V dropped 5 bases and J dropped 1 base, with 20 bases sitting between them. CDR3 length equals 18 residues. Per germline, CDR1 MDHEN and CDR2 SYDVKM. Here the CDR3 reads CASSPPRARVENTGELFF. The CDR3, as DNA: TGTGCCAGCAGTCCCCCGCGGGCCAGAGTGGAGAACACCGGGGAGCTGTTTTTT.

V is TRBV5-1 and J is TRBJ2-3, with D perhaps TRBD2 (7 bases). CDR1 and CDR2 (germline): SGHRS, YFSETQ. V was pared by 5 bases and J by 5 bases, with 15 bases between. The CDR3 totals 14 residues. The CDR3 region is CASRGGRAKDTQYF. DNA for the CDR3: TGCGCCAGCAGAGGGGGGAGGGCCAAAGATACGCAGTATTTT.

The CDR3 loop reads CAISESKLGLNTGELFF. The CDR3 bases are TGTGCCATCAGTGAGTCGAAGTTGGGCCTCAACACCGGGGAGCTGTTTTTT. The genes are TRBV10-3 and TRBJ2-2; D is ambiguous. Germline V lookup: CDR1 ENHRY, CDR2 SYGVKD. The CDR3 contains 17 residues. Trimming removed 0 bases at V and 2 bases at J, with 13 bases between.

The gene calls are TRBV30 and TRBJ1-5; D is ambiguous. Germline V CDR1 and CDR2: GTSNPN, SVGIG (reference sequence). V gave up 3 bases and J gave up 7 bases, with 13 bases separating them. The CDR3 consists of 13 residues. The chain's CDR3 is CAWRGKGGQPQHF. The DNA for the CDR3 is TGTGCCTGGAGGGGGAAAGGAGGCCAGCCCCAGCATTTT. Complete variable domain (other parts from reference TRBV30 and TRBJ1-5): SQTIHQWPATLVQPVGSPLSLECTVEGTSNPNLYWYRQAAGRGLQLLFYSVGIGQISSEVPQNLSASRPQDRQFILSSKKLLLSDSGFYLCAWRGKGGQPQHFGDGTRLSIL.

This sequence joins TRBV6-5 and TRBJ1-2; no definite D call. The CDR3 covers 14 residues. The germline gives CDR1 MNHEY, CDR2 SVGAGI. V was clipped by 7 bases and J by 3 bases, with 15 bases between them. CDR3 DNA sequence: TGTGCCAGCACCGGCCGGAGGGAAGACTATGGCTACACCTTC. It yields the protein CASTGRREDYGYTF.